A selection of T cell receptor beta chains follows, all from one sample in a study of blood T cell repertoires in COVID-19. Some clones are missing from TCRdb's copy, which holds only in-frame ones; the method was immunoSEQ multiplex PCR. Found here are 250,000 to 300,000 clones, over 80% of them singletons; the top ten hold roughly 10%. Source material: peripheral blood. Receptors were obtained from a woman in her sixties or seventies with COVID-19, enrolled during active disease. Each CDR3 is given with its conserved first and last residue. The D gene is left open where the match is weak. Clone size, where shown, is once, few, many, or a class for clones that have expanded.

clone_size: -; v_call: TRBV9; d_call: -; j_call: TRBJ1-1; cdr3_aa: CASSVGQQANTEAFF; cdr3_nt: TGTGCCAGCAGCGTAGGGCAACAGGCGAACACTGAAGCTTTCTTT
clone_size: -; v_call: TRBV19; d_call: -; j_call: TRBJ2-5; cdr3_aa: CASSRAEQETQYF; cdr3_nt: TGTGCCAGTAGTAGGGCAGAACAAGAGACCCAGTACTTC
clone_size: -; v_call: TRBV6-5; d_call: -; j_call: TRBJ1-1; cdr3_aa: CASSAIRDTPEAFF; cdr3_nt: TGTGCCAGCAGCGCAATCCGGGACACCCCTGAAGCTTTCTTT
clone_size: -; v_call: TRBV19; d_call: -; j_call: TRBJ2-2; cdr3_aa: CASSIPGASNTGELFF; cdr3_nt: TGTGCCAGTAGTATCCCGGGAGCCTCCAACACCGGGGAGCTGTTTTTT
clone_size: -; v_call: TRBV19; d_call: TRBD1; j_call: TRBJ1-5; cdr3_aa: CASSPQGLSNQPQHF; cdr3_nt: TGTGCCAGTAGTCCACAGGGGCTGAGCAATCAGCCCCAGCATTTT
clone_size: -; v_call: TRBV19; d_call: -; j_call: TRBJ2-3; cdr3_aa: CASSISGADDTQYF; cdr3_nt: TGTGCCAGTAGTATAAGTGGAGCGGACGATACGCAGTATTTT
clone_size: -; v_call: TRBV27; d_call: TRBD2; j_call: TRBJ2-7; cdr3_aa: CASSGLAGSSYEQYF; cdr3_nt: TGTGCCAGCAGTGGACTAGCGGGGAGCTCCTACGAGCAGTACTTC
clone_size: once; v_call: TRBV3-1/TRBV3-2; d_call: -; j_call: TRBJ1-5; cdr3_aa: CASSQGAEQPQHF; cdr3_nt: TGTGCCAGCAGCCAAGGGGCTGAGCAGCCCCAGCATTTT
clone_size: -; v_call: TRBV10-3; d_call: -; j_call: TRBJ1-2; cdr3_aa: CAISESGGRGYTF; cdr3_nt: TGTGCCATCAGTGAGTCTGGAGGGCGCGGCTACACCTTC
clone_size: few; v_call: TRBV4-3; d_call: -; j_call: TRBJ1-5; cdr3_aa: CASSQDVVRGRSNQPQHF; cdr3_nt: TGCGCCAGCAGCCAAGATGTCGTTAGGGGCAGGAGCAATCAGCCCCAGCATTTT
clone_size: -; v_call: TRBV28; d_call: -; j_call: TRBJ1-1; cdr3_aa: CASSFGSFNTEAFF; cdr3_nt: TGTGCCAGCAGTTTTGGCAGTTTTAACACTGAAGCTTTCTTT
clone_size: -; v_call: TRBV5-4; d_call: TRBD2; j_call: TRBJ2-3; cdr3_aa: CASSFGAPSGSYSTDTQYF; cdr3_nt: TGTGCCAGCAGCTTCGGGGCGCCTAGCGGGAGTTATAGCACAGATACGCAGTATTTT
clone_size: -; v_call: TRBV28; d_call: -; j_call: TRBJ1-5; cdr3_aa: CASRTNSWQPQHF; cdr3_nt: TGTGCCAGCAGGACCAACAGTTGGCAGCCCCAGCATTTT
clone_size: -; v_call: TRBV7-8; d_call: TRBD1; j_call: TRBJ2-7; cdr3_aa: CASSLMGQGFSYEQYF; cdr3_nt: TGTGCCAGCAGCCTTATGGGACAGGGGTTCTCCTACGAGCAGTACTTC
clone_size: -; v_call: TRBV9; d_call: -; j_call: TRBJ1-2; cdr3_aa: CASGGGRGLSDGYTF; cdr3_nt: TGTGCCAGCGGGGGGGGCCGAGGCCTATCGGATGGCTACACCTTC
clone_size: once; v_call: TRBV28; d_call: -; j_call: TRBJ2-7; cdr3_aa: CASSDRDTSLSYEQYF; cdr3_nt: TGTGCCAGCAGTGACCGGGACACTTCCCTCTCCTACGAGCAGTACTTC
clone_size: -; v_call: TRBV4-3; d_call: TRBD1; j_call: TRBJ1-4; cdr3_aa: CASSQDRTGYEKLFF; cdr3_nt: TGCGCCAGCAGCCAAGACAGGACAGGGTATGAAAAACTGTTTTTT
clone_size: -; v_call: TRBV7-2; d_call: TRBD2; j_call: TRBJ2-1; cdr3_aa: CASSLDSGSNEQFF; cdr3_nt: TGTGCCAGCAGCTTGGACAGCGGGAGCAATGAGCAGTTCTTC
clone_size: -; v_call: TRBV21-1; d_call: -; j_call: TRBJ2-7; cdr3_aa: CASSRRLAGGRF; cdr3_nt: TGTGCCAGCAGCCGTCGACTAGCGGGAGGTCGTTTC
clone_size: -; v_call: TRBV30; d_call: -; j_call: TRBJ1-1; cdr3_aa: CAWSVRSAEAFF; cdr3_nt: TGTGCCTGGAGTGTACGGTCGGCTGAAGCTTTCTTT
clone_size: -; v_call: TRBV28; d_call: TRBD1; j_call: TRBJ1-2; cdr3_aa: CASSLLGTGWRGYTF; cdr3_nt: TGTGCCAGCAGTTTACTTGGGACAGGATGGCGAGGCTACACCTTC
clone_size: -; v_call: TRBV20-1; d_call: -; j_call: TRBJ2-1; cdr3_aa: CSASSKHNEQFF; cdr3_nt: TGCAGTGCTAGTTCAAAGCACAATGAGCAGTTCTTC
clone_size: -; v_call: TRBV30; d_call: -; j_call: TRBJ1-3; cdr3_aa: CAWTRGTFHSGNTIYF; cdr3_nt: TGTGCCTGGACTAGGGGGACCTTTCACTCTGGAAACACCATATATTTT
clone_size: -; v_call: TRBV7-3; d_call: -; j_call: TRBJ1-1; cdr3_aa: CASSSSPNPNTEAFF; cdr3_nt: TGTGCCAGCAGCTCAAGCCCGAACCCGAACACTGAAGCTTTCTTT
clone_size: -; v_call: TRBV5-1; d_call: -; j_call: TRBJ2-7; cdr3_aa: CASGYSSYEQYF; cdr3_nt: TGCGCCAGCGGGTACAGCTCCTACGAGCAGTACTTC
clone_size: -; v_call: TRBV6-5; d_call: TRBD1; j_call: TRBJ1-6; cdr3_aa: CASSSGQSSYNSPLHF; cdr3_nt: TGTGCCAGCAGTTCGGGACAGAGCTCCTATAATTCACCCCTCCACTTT
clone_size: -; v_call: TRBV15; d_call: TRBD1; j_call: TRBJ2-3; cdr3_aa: CATSRDRGADTQYF; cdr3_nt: TGTGCCACCAGCAGGGACAGGGGTGCAGATACGCAGTATTTT
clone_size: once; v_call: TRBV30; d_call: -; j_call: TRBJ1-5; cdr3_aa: CAWRGRQVHQPQHF; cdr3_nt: TGTGCCTGGAGAGGACGACAGGTGCATCAGCCCCAGCATTTT
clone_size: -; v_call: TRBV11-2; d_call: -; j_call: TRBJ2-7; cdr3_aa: CASRLINSGTPPYEQYF; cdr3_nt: TGTGCCAGCAGATTAATAAATTCTGGGACTCCGCCCTACGAGCAGTACTTC
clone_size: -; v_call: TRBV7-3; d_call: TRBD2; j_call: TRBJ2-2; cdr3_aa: CASSLMGGRVRTGELFF; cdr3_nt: TGTGCCAGCAGCTTAATGGGCGGGAGGGTTCGCACCGGGGAGCTGTTTTTT
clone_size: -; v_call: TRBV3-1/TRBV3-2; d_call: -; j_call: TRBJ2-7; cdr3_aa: CASSQRGPFSYEQYF; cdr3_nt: TGTGCCAGCAGCCAGCGGGGACCGTTTTCCTACGAGCAGTACTTC
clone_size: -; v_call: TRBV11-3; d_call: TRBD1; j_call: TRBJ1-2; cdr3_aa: CASSSRGARGYTF; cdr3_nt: TGTGCCAGCAGCTCCAGGGGGGCGCGCGGCTACACCTTC
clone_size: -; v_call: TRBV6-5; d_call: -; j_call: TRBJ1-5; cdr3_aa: CASSYSYRVDQPQHF; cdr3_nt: TGTGCCAGCAGTTACAGTTACAGGGTAGATCAGCCCCAGCATTTT
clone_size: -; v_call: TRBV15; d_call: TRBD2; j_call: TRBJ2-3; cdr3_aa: CATSSPGLAKTSTDTQYF; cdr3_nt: TGTGCCACCAGCTCTCCGGGACTAGCTAAAACTAGCACAGATACGCAGTATTTT
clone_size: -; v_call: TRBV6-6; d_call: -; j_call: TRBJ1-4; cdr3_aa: CASRDGTTNEKLFF; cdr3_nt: TGTGCCAGCAGGGACGGGACAACTAATGAAAAACTGTTTTTT
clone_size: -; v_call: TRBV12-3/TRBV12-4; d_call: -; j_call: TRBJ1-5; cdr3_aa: CASRDGPQGPQHF; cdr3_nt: TGTGCCAGCAGAGATGGGCCCCAGGGGCCCCAGCATTTT
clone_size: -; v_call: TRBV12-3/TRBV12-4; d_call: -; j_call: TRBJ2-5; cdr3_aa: CASSLEGSGTQYF; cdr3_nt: TGTGCCAGCAGTTTGGAGGGGTCCGGGACCCAGTACTTC
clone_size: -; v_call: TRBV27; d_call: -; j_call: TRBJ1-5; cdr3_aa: CASRLQGYRNQPQHF; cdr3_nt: TGTGCCAGCAGGTTACAGGGATACAGGAATCAGCCCCAGCATTTT
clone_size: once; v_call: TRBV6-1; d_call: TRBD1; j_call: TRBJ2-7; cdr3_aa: CASSEGDGTGYEQYF; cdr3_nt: TGTGCCAGCAGTGAAGGGGATGGGACAGGCTACGAGCAGTACTTC
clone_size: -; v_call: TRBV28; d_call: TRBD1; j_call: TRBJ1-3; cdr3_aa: CASRVLSTGPSGNTIYF; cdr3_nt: TGTGCCAGCAGGGTCCTGTCGACAGGGCCCTCTGGAAACACCATATATTTT
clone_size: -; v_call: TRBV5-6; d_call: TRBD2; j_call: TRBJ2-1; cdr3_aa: CASSFLAGVDEQFF; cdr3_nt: TGTGCCAGCAGCTTTCTAGCGGGAGTCGATGAGCAGTTCTTC
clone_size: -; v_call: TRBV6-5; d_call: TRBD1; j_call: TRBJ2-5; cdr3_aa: CASNRDRLYQETQYF; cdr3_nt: TGTGCCAGCAACCGGGACAGATTATACCAAGAGACCCAGTACTTC
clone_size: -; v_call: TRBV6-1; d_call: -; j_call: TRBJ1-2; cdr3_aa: CASSDRGLDGYTF; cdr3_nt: TGTGCCAGCAGTGACCGGGGACTCGATGGCTACACCTTC
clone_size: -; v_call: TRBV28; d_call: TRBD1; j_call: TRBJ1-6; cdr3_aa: CASSKTGGGYNSPLHF; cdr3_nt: TGTGCCAGCAGCAAGACAGGGGGCGGCTATAATTCACCCCTCCACTTT